These 17 T cell receptor beta chains came from one sample sequenced in a study of PD-L1 blockade in urothelial cancer. The repertoire was sequenced with immunoSEQ multiplex PCR; TCRdb's copy has only in-frame clones and lacks some. Seen here are tens of thousands of clones, 88% observed once, and the top ten hold more than 3%. This specimen consisted of PBMCs, obtained around atezolizumab (anti-PD-L1) treatment. These receptors were collected from a man aged 50-60 years with urothelial cancer.

This chain joins TRBV5-1 and TRBJ2-6, with D perhaps matching TRBD1 (6 bases). V lost 0 bases and J lost 0, with 19 bases in between. The CDR3 has 20 amino acids. CDR1 is SGHRS and CDR2 is YFSETQ in the germline V gene. In DNA, the CDR3 is TGCGCCAGCAGCTTGGTCGGACAGTCAGGGCTATCCTCTGGGGCCAACGTCCTGACTTTC. Protein: CASSLVGQSGLSSGANVLTF.

The chain employs TRBV30 and TRBJ2-5; D is unresolved. Germline lookup yields CDR1 GTSNPN and CDR2 SVGIG (reference sequence). V lost 3 bases and J 5 bases, leaving 4 bases between the germline ends. This CDR3 comprises 10 residues. The CDR3 here is CAWSRETQYF. CDR3 in DNA: TGTGCCTGGAGCCGTGAGACCCAGTACTTC. Full variable domain (remainder filled in from reference TRBV30 and TRBJ2-5): SQTIHQWPATLVQPVGSPLSLECTVEGTSNPNLYWYRQAAGRGLQLLFYSVGIGQISSEVPQNLSASRPQDRQFILSSKKLLLSDSGFYLCAWSRETQYFGPGTRLLVL.

This chain links TRBV4-2 with TRBJ1-2; D is ambiguous. In germline, CDR1 is LGHNA, CDR2 YNFKEQ. The CDR3 is 17 residues long. Trimming left V 0 bases short and J 4 bases short, with 18 bases between. CDR3 sequence (DNA): TGTGCCAGCAGCCAAGATTATGGCCCAGGACTCCTCTATGGCTACACCTTC. It is translated as CASSQDYGPGLLYGYTF.

The chain combines TRBV4-2 with TRBJ1-1; TRBD1 matches at 10 bases. Germline V gives CDR1 LGHNA, CDR2 YNFKEQ. With 3 bases clipped from V and 2 bases from J, the junction kept 3 bases outside the gene matches. The CDR3 totals 15 residues. The CDR3 is CASSHATGGNTEAFF. CDR3 DNA: TGTGCCAGCAGCCACGCGACAGGGGGCAACACTGAAGCTTTCTTT.

The rearrangement links TRBV2 to TRBJ2-5; 13 bases line up with TRBD2. This CDR3 region has 21 residues. V gave up 5 bases and J gave up 1 base; unmatched junction bases: 19. Germline V gene sequence: CDR1 SNHLY, CDR2 FYNNEI. In DNA, the CDR3 is TGTGCCAGCAGTCAATATTCAAGGACTAGCGGGAGTAAGAGGAGCCAAGAGACCCAGTACTTC. The encoded protein is CASSQYSRTSGSKRSQETQYF.

This chain uses TRBV11-2 with TRBJ1-4, with TRBD1 identical over 10 bases. The germline V gene encodes CDR1 SGHAT and CDR2 FQNNGV. V trimming: 4 bases; J trimming: 7 bases; junction bases outside the gene matches: 9. The CDR3 length is 16 residues. CDR3 nucleotides: TGTGCCAGCAGCTCTGGACAGGGGGTACAGTTTGAAAAACTGTTTTTT. Translated, it gives CASSSGQGVQFEKLFF.

V gene TRBV18 combines with J gene TRBJ1-1, with 10 bases that match TRBD1. After removal of 3 bases from V and 5 bases from J, the junction contained 3 bases not matched to a gene. This CDR3 has 14 residues. Per the germline V gene, CDR1 is KGHSH and CDR2 is LQKENI. The chain's CDR3 is CASSPGQGRTEAFF. CDR3 DNA sequence: TGTGCCAGCTCACCGGGACAGGGGAGGACTGAAGCTTTCTTT.

The chain combines TRBV7-9 with TRBJ1-4, with a weak D call TRBD1 (5 bases). This CDR3 comprises 17 residues. The V end was cut by 1 base, the J end by 0 bases, with 12 bases between. In germline, CDR1 is SEHNR, CDR2 FQNEAQ (reference sequence). The CDR3 DNA sequence: TGTGCCAGCAGCTTAGAGATGTGGACATCAACTAATGAAAAACTGTTTTTT. Translating gives CASSLEMWTSTNEKLFF.

V and J are TRBV28 and TRBJ2-7, with 7 bases fitting TRBD1. The germline V gene encodes CDR1 MDHEN and CDR2 SYDVKM. CDR3 length: 15 amino acids. V was pared by 5 bases and J by 2 bases, with 9 bases of the junction left unmatched. CDR3 protein: CASSKPGQITYEQYF. The CDR3 DNA reads TGTGCCAGCAGTAAGCCGGGACAGATAACCTACGAGCAGTACTTC.

The rearrangement links TRBV6-5 to TRBJ2-1, with 8 nucleotides matching TRBD1. The CDR3 is made up of 16 amino acids. J gave up 6 bases and V 3 bases, and 10 bases lay outside the gene matches. The germline CDR1 and CDR2 sequences are MNHEY and SVGAGI. The CDR3 region is CASSYWGTGVGNEQFF. As DNA, the CDR3 is TGTGCCAGCAGTTATTGGGGGACAGGAGTGGGCAATGAGCAGTTCTTC.

The gene calls are TRBV5-1 and TRBJ2-3, with 8 bases identical to TRBD2. The CDR3 loop spans 15 amino acids. V was pared by 7 bases and J by 0 bases, with 7 bases of the junction left unmatched. CDR1 and CDR2 (germline): SGHRS, YFSETQ. The DNA of the CDR3 is TGCGCCAGCGGTATTAGCGGGACTAGCACAGATACGCAGTATTTT. Translation gives CASGISGTSTDTQYF.

A single count supports this clone. This rearrangement joins TRBV10-2 to TRBJ2-3, with TRBD2 matching 8 bases. The CDR3 has 16 amino acids. The junction had 10 bases not matched to a gene; V was cut back by 2 bases and J by 6 bases. The germline V gene encodes CDR1 WSHSY and CDR2 SAAADI. The CDR3 DNA reads TGCGCCAGCAGTGAGGCTCCAGCGGGGGCCGGGGATACGCAGTATTTT. This gives the protein CASSEAPAGAGDTQYF.

This chain links TRBV7-2 with TRBJ2-5; 10 bases fit TRBD2. The CDR3 is made up of 15 amino acids. Germline lookup yields CDR1 SGHTA and CDR2 FQGNSA. J gave up 2 bases and V 10 bases, and 10 bases lay outside the gene matches. The CDR3 is CATVAGGGSQETQYF. CDR3 sequence (DNA): TGTGCCACCGTAGCGGGAGGAGGTTCTCAAGAGACCCAGTACTTC.

This chain uses TRBV30 with TRBJ2-7; D unclear. The CDR3 sequence is 12 residues long. Trimming pared 4 bases from V and 2 bases from J, leaving 9 bases between. CDR1 is GTSNPN, CDR2 SVGIG, per germline (reference sequence). DNA of the CDR3: TGTGCCTGGAACGAGCAACCCTACGAGCAGTACTTC. This gives the protein CAWNEQPYEQYF.

The rearrangement joins TRBV4-2 to TRBJ1-2, with 7 bases fitting TRBD1. V lost 4 bases and J lost 1; bases outside the gene matches: 12. Germline CDR1 and CDR2: LGHNA and YNFKEQ. This CDR3 has 17 residues. The chain's CDR3 is CASSPNTRQGLNYGYTF. Here the CDR3 DNA reads TGTGCCAGCAGCCCGAATACTCGACAGGGTCTTAACTATGGCTACACCTTC.

The chain has TRBV27 and TRBJ2-1; 8 bases are a match to TRBD1. Germline trimming cut 2 bases from V and 9 bases from J; bases unmatched to any gene: 6. Germline V gives CDR1 MNHEY, CDR2 SMNVEV (reference sequence). The CDR3 is 14 amino acids. DNA for the CDR3: TGTGCCAGCAGTTTAGGACAGGGATTGGGTGAGCAGTTCTTC. Encoded protein: CASSLGQGLGEQFF.

The chain recombines TRBV19 with TRBJ1-5; D is perhaps TRBD1 (5 bases). Germline CDR1 and CDR2: LNHDA and SQIVND (reference sequence). This CDR3 region has 15 residues. Trimming cost V 1 base and J 1 base, with 8 bases left between them. CDR3 sequence reads: CASSIGRGSNQPQHF. For the CDR3, the DNA is TGTGCCAGTAGTATAGGGAGGGGAAGCAATCAGCCCCAGCATTTT.